The clone carrying this TCR beta chain is a singleton in its sample. After extraction with the RNeasy kit, roughly 0.45 to 1 ug of the RNA was reverse transcribed using random hexamers. Each CDR3 protein is one row after TCRdb ran MiXCR on the immunoSEQ multiplex PCR reads. This sample yields 250,000 to 300,000 distinct CDR3 sequences, of which around 89% are seen a single time; about 0.17% belongs to the top ten. The CDR3 has 14 residues. Germline loops: CDR1 SGHDT, CDR2 YYEEEE. Trimming took off 2 bases at V and 8 bases at J, with 14 bases between the two ends. The source of the sample is a study of CD8 T cells in Susac syndrome.

The sequenced sample consisted of CD8+ T cells from PBMCs. The rearrangement uses TRBV5-6 and TRBJ2-1; D possibly corresponds to TRBD2 (6 bases). The sequence came from a human donor with multiple sclerosis. The CDR3 DNA reads as TGTGCCAGCAGCTTTTCGCCGGGCGGGGATGAGCAGTTCTTC. It encodes CASSFSPGGDEQFF.